The TCR beta chain under discussion was sequenced for a study of regulatory T cells in long-lasting Graves disease. In its sample, this clonotype was seen many times. Both iRepertoire HTBI primers and Arm-PCR of CDR3 regions were used to build the TCR beta libraries. TCRdb re-called the multiplex PCR reads through MiXCR, storing one row per CDR3 protein. The table records under 800,000 distinct CDR3 sequences, roughly 15% of them present only once. This CDR3 spans 13 amino acids. V shed 2 bases and J shed 7 bases, with 12 bases lying between them. Germline V gene data show CDR1 as MDHEN and CDR2 as SYDVKM. Stated time point: newly diagnosed GD, antithyroid drugs for less than 3 months. PBMC-extracted RNA yielded the TCR library. This sample was also put to use in a study of T cells in Graves' hyperthyroidism and ophthalmopathy.

V usage is TRBV28 and J usage is TRBJ2-7; maybe TRBD2 (5 bases). Sample: peripheral blood mononuclear cells (PBMCs), taken at new diagnosis, from a patient treated with antithyroid drugs. This sequence was found in a woman between 25 and 40 years old with Graves disease. The CDR3 DNA follows: TGTGCCAGCAGTTTAACCCCTCGGGATGAGCAGTACTTC. This codes for CASSLTPRDEQYF.